What follows are 10 T cell receptor beta chains derived from one specimen sequenced in a study of T-cell reconstitution after alpha-beta-depleted transplantation in children. Unique molecular identifiers were incorporated during preparation of the TCRbeta library. TCRdb used MiXCR to reprocess the PCR reads, holding one entry per CDR3 protein. The profile shows 450,000 to 600,000 distinct CDR3 sequences, about 18% of them singletons. The specimen comprised PBMCs from the stem cell graft donor, sampled from the stem cell graft. The receptors shown here come from a human donor who donated a stem cell graft to a child with acute lymphoblastic leukemia.

The chain employs TRBV9 and TRBJ2-5; tentatively, D is TRBD1 (8 bases). Germline V lookup: CDR1 SGDLS, CDR2 YYNGEE. Trimming took 1 base from V and 9 from J, leaving 19 bases between them. The CDR3 runs 15 residues. In DNA, the CDR3 is TGTGCCAGCAGCGTATCGACAGGGGAGGGTAGGGCCCAGTACTTC. Translation gives CASSVSTGEGRAQYF.

This clonotype was seen a few times. The rearrangement uses TRBV4-1 and TRBJ1-1, with D tentatively TRBD1 (5 bases). V lost 4 bases, J lost 4 bases, and 25 bases lay in between. CDR1 is MGHRA, CDR2 YSYEKL, per germline. The CDR3 consists of 18 residues. The CDR3 region has the DNA TGCGCCAGCAGCCCAAGGGGATCGGGGACGGGGTTAGGCACTGAAGCTTTCTTT. It yields the protein CASSPRGSGTGLGTEAFF.

The chain links TRBV5-1 to TRBJ2-3; 12 positions match TRBD2. This CDR3 spans 17 amino acids. CDR1 is SGHRS and CDR2 is YFSETQ in the germline V gene. Germline trimming cut 2 bases from V and 2 bases from J; bases unmatched to any gene: 6. CDR3 amino acids: CASSLGLAGTFTDTQYF. In DNA form, the CDR3 reads TGCGCCAGCAGCTTAGGACTAGCGGGAACCTTCACAGATACGCAGTATTTT.

The table lists this clonotype with a few counts. The V and J genes are TRBV27 and TRBJ2-7, with D maybe TRBD1 (5 bases). The germline CDR1 and CDR2 sequences are MNHEY and SMNVEV (reference sequence). CDR3 size: 15 residues. Trimming cost V 4 bases and J 1 base, with 14 bases left between them. CDR3 nucleotide sequence: TGTGCCAGCAGTTGGGGCGTGGGTTGGTCCTACGAGCAGTACTTC. Its translation is CASSWGVGWSYEQYF.

V gene TRBV12-3 or TRBV12-4 combines with J gene TRBJ1-1; TRBD1 matches at 7 bases. Losses at the gene ends were 2 bases for V and 1 base for J; bases not matched to a gene: 7. CDR3 length equals 16 residues. The CDR3 region is CASSLRQGGGNTEAFF. CDR3 bases: TGTGCCAGCAGTTTACGGCAGGGGGGGGGGAACACTGAAGCTTTCTTT.

The table lists this clonotype with a few counts. This sequence joins TRBV5-1 and TRBJ1-1; weak D call: TRBD1 (6 bases). Looked up from germline, CDR1 is SGHRS and CDR2 is YFSETQ. V dropped 2 bases and J dropped 4 bases, with 15 bases sitting between them. The CDR3 totals 15 residues. The CDR3 loop is CASSFDGGPFTEAFF. CDR3 DNA sequence: TGCGCCAGCAGCTTCGACGGGGGGCCCTTCACTGAAGCTTTCTTT. Filled out from reference TRBV5-1 and TRBJ1-1, the complete variable domain reads KAGVTQTPRYLIKTRGQQVTLSCSPISGHRSVSWYQQTPGQGLQFLFEYFSETQRNKGNFPGRFSGRQFSNSRSEMNVSTLELGDSALYLCASSFDGGPFTEAFFGQGTRLTVV.

The chain joins TRBV5-5 to TRBJ2-7, with 7 bases identical to TRBD1. The CDR3 has 17 amino acids. Trimming at V came to 2 bases and at J to 0 bases, leaving 11 bases not matched to a gene. Germline V gives CDR1 SGHKS, CDR2 YYEKEE (reference sequence). This chain's CDR3 is CASSFPPGQQSSYEQYF. CDR3 coding DNA: TGTGCCAGCAGCTTCCCACCGGGACAGCAGAGCTCCTACGAGCAGTACTTC. The entire variable domain, with the rest obtained from reference TRBV5-5 and TRBJ2-7, is as follows: DAGVTQSPTHLIKTRGQQVTLRCSPISGHKSVSWYQQVLGQGPQFIFQYYEKEERGRGNFPDRFSARQFPNYSSELNVNALLLGDSALYLCASSFPPGQQSSYEQYFGPGTRLTVT.

This chain connects TRBV6-1 to TRBJ2-1; 10 bases align to TRBD2. V lost 6 bases and J lost 2; bases outside the gene matches: 10. CDR1 and CDR2 from the germline V gene are MNHNS and SASEGT. There are 17 residues in the CDR3. The DNA of the CDR3 is TGTGCCAGCAGCAGGCTAGCGGGAGATAGCCCCTACAATGAGCAGTTCTTC. This sequence encodes CASSRLAGDSPYNEQFF.

The chain carries TRBV12-3 or TRBV12-4 and TRBJ2-2; D not certain. Trimming cost V 5 bases and J 7 bases, with 11 bases left between them. This CDR3 has 13 amino acids. The CDR3 DNA is TGTGCCAGCAGTCCCATAGCTGGCGGGGAGCTGTTTTTT. Encoded protein: CASSPIAGGELFF.

This clonotype appeared a few times. The V call is TRBV14, the J call TRBJ2-6, with 8 bases aligning to TRBD1. The germline V gene encodes CDR1 SGHDN and CDR2 FVKESK. The CDR3 has 18 amino acids. The ends lost 5 bases at V and 0 bases at J; junction bases unmatched: 9. The CDR3 nucleotides read TGTGCCAGCAGCAAACCGGGACAGGCCTACTCTGGGGCCAACGTCCTGACTTTC. This translates into CASSKPGQAYSGANVLTF.